The next 25 T cell receptor beta chains were all read from a single sample in a study of blood T cell repertoires in COVID-19. Assay used: immunoSEQ multiplex PCR; TCRdb lists only in-frame clones, some missing. The sample holds hundreds of thousands of clones, roughly nine tenths seen once. Sequencing was performed on peripheral blood. These receptors originate from a middle-aged man with acute or convalescent COVID-19.

The chain combines TRBV2 with TRBJ1-2; tentatively, D is TRBD1 (5 bases). The germline V and J ends were trimmed by 3 bases and 1 base, with 6 bases remaining between them. This CDR3 has 13 residues. The V gene's germline CDR1 is SNHLY and CDR2 FYNNEI. CDR3 amino acids: CASSEDNNYGYTF. The CDR3, as DNA: TGTGCCAGCAGTGAGGACAATAACTATGGCTACACCTTC.

The gene calls are TRBV6-5 and TRBJ1-2; D gene uncertain. Germline CDR1 MNHEY, CDR2 SVGAGI. The V end lost 6 bases, the J end lost 4 bases, and 15 bases lay between the germline ends. This CDR3 region has 14 residues. The CDR3 coding sequence is TGTGCCAGCAGGGCGAGGGCCCCCAGCTATGGCTACACCTTC. Amino acids: CASRARAPSYGYTF.

As concerns this clone: Sequence at one end of the junction differs from germline and may be a read error. CDR3 amino acids: CASSLGGPEHEQFF. The DNA of the CDR3 is TGTGCTAGCAGCTTAGGGGGGCCTGAACATGAGCAGTTCTTC. The chain is built from TRBV7-7 and TRBJ2-1; either TRBD1 or TRBD2 may fit D (6 bases each). This CDR3 spans 14 amino acids. Germline V gives CDR1 SSHAT, CDR2 FNYEAQ (reference sequence).

This sequence joins TRBV7-2 and TRBJ2-2; 9 bases match TRBD1. CDR3 size: 17 residues. The trim removed 5 bases at V and 3 bases at J, leaving 10 bases unmatched. CDR1 SGHTA and CDR2 FQGNSA come from the germline V gene. CDR3 coding DNA: TGTGCCAGCAGCCCCCGGACAGGGGACAAGTACACCGGGGAGCTGTTTTTT. It is translated as CASSPRTGDKYTGELFF.

The count of this clone is one. The chain employs TRBV3-1 (or the pseudogene TRBV3-2) and TRBJ1-1; D is ambiguous. The CDR3 runs to 14 residues. Germline-derived CDR1 and CDR2 are LGHDT and YNNKEL (reference sequence). The ends were cut back, 0 bases at V and 7 bases at J, with 12 bases in the middle. CDR3 residues: CASSQDISGIEAFF. The DNA of the CDR3 is TGTGCCAGCAGCCAAGATATCTCAGGAATTGAAGCTTTCTTT.

The genes are TRBV7-3 and TRBJ2-5; possibly TRBD1 for D (6 bases). From germline, CDR1 is SGHTA and CDR2 FQGTGA. Trimming removed 3 bases at V and 5 bases at J, with 13 bases between. The CDR3 spans 14 residues. CDR3 in DNA: TGTGCCAGCAGCTTTACAGGGCCGGACGAGACCCAGTACTTC. Translation: CASSFTGPDETQYF.

The chain uses TRBV24-1 and TRBJ1-2; D is possibly TRBD1 (5 bases). CDR3 size: 17 residues. V lost 4 bases, J lost 4 bases, and 21 bases lay in between. CDR1 and CDR2 (germline): KGHDR, SFDVKD. The CDR3 sequence is CATSESLPRAGRYGYTF. The CDR3 DNA reads as TGTGCCACCAGTGAATCCCTACCCCGTGCAGGGCGCTATGGCTACACCTTC.

The gene calls are TRBV6-5 and TRBJ1-1; 7 bases are shared with TRBD1. The V gene end was trimmed by 0 bases and the J gene end by 11 bases; junction bases not matched to a gene: 12. Germline V CDR1 and CDR2: MNHEY, SVGAGI. This CDR3 is built from 15 residues. The CDR3 sequence is CASSYSSYVRGLAFF. The DNA for the CDR3 is TGTGCCAGCAGTTACTCTTCCTACGTTAGGGGGCTGGCTTTCTTT.

As for this clone: Different DNA sequences within this sample yield the same CDR3. The chain employs TRBV6-5 and TRBJ2-2, with D unresolved. The CDR3 has 15 residues. Deletions cut 0 bases from V and 5 bases from J, with 10 bases between. CDR1 is MNHEY and CDR2 is SVGAGI in the germline V gene. CDR3 protein: CASSYSLPGTGELFF. The CDR3 DNA reads TGTGCCAGCAGTTACTCGTTACCCGGGACCGGGGAGCTGTTTTTT.

V gene TRBV6-5 combines with J gene TRBJ1-1; no reliable D call. Per germline, CDR1 MNHEY and CDR2 SVGAGI. This CDR3 is built from 13 residues. Trimming shortened V by 6 bases and J by 0 bases, and 8 bases separated the two germline ends. The CDR3 nucleotides are TGTGCCAGCAGCCGTACATTGAACACTGAAGCTTTCTTT. It specifies CASSRTLNTEAFF.

The genes are TRBV28 and TRBJ1-3, with D maybe TRBD1 (6 bases). Germline CDR1 is MDHEN and CDR2 is SYDVKM. The length of the CDR3 is 16 residues. V was pared by 4 bases and J by 1 base, with 14 bases between. CDR3: CASSSTGTGSGNTIYF. As DNA, the CDR3 is TGTGCCAGCAGTTCGACCGGAACAGGGTCTGGAAACACCATATATTTT.

V gene TRBV5-1 combines with J gene TRBJ2-1, with TRBD1 matching 8 bases. Trimming took 1 base from V and 8 from J; bases not matched to a gene: 11. Germline values: CDR1 SGHRS, CDR2 YFSETQ. The CDR3 has 16 amino acids. CDR3 loop: CASSLFAQGGSDEQFF. Here the CDR3 DNA reads TGCGCCAGCAGCTTGTTCGCACAGGGGGGCTCGGATGAGCAGTTCTTC.

The chain joins TRBV15 to TRBJ2-7; 9 bases line up with TRBD1. The CDR3 extends over 16 amino acids. The V gene's germline CDR1 is LNHNV and CDR2 YYDKDF (reference sequence). J lost 7 bases, V lost 0 bases, and 10 bases had no gene match. The CDR3 sequence: CATSRDRQGGASEQYF. DNA of the CDR3: TGTGCCACCAGCAGAGACCGACAGGGGGGGGCGTCTGAGCAGTACTTC.

V gene TRBV5-6 combines with J gene TRBJ2-7, with 10 positions matching TRBD1. The V gene's germline CDR1 is SGHDT and CDR2 YYEEEE. The CDR3 runs 16 residues. The V gene end was trimmed by 3 bases and the J gene end by 2 bases; junction bases not matched to a gene: 8. The CDR3 DNA is TGTGCCAGCAGCTCTACCGGGACAGGGGCCACCTACGAGCAGTACTTC. It yields the protein CASSSTGTGATYEQYF.

The chain recombines TRBV7-9 with TRBJ2-4; D is unresolved. V was cut by 5 bases and J by 0 bases, with 11 bases left in between. Germline lookup yields CDR1 SEHNR and CDR2 FQNEAQ (reference sequence). The CDR3 totals 15 residues. Here the CDR3 DNA reads TGTGCCAGCAGCCCAAGTGAACTAGCCAAAAACATTCAGTACTTC. Its protein is CASSPSELAKNIQYF.

The chain carries TRBV4-1 and TRBJ2-5; 9 bases line up with TRBD1. This CDR3 contains 14 residues. Germline-derived CDR1 and CDR2 are MGHRA and YSYEKL. After removal of 4 bases from V and 6 bases from J, the junction contained 6 bases not matched to a gene. This CDR3 is CASSRTGGEKTQYF. The DNA for the CDR3 is TGCGCCAGCAGCCGCACAGGGGGCGAGAAGACCCAGTACTTC.

J is TRBJ2-1 and V is TRBV18; 7 bases match TRBD1. The CDR3 consists of 15 residues. CDR1 is KGHSH and CDR2 is LQKENI in the germline V gene. Trimming at V came to 3 bases and at J to 4 bases, leaving 6 bases not matched to a gene. CDR3 DNA sequence: TGTGCCAGCTCACCCCTTCTGGGACAGTACAATGAGCAGTTCTTC. It is translated as CASSPLLGQYNEQFF. Supplemented by reference TRBV18 and TRBJ2-1, the full variable domain reads NAGVMQNPRHLVRRRGQEARLRCSPMKGHSHVYWYRQLPEEGLKFMVYLQKENIIDESGMPKERFSAEFPKEGPSILRIQQVVRGDSAAYFCASSPLLGQYNEQFFGPGTRLTVL.

The genes are TRBV7-8 and TRBJ1-5; 9 bases align to TRBD1. Germline assignment: CDR1 SGHVS and CDR2 FQNEAQ. V dropped 6 bases and J dropped 4; count of bases not matched to a gene: 4. There are 14 residues in the CDR3. The CDR3 region is CASRQGASNQPQHF. The CDR3 DNA follows: TGTGCCAGCAGACAGGGGGCCAGTAATCAGCCCCAGCATTTT.

This clone was seen only once. The chain has TRBV6-5 and TRBJ1-1; D unclear. CDR1 is MNHEY and CDR2 is SVGAGI in the germline V gene. Trimming pared 5 bases from V and 6 bases from J, leaving 16 bases between. The CDR3 spans 14 residues. The CDR3 protein is CASSPPRGGAEAFF. The CDR3 DNA is TGTGCCAGCAGTCCCCCCCGCGGCGGGGCTGAAGCTTTCTTT.

The chain carries TRBV30 and TRBJ1-2; D may be TRBD1 (6 bases). The CDR3 consists of 14 residues. V was pared by 3 bases and J by 2 bases, with 13 bases between. CDR1 is GTSNPN, CDR2 SVGIG, per germline (reference sequence). Here the CDR3 reads CAWRIGQKNYGYTF. The CDR3 region has the DNA TGTGCCTGGAGAATAGGACAGAAGAACTATGGCTACACCTTC.

The genes are TRBV9 and TRBJ2-1; the D is unclear. Trimming cost V 1 base and J 6 bases, with 5 bases left between them. Germline-derived CDR1 and CDR2 are SGDLS and YYNGEE. The CDR3 runs 12 residues. CDR3 in DNA: TGTGCCAGCAGCGTACCTAGCAATGAGCAGTTCTTC. Translation gives CASSVPSNEQFF.

The chain recombines TRBV28 with TRBJ2-7; 8 nucleotides line up with TRBD1. V was pared by 4 bases and J by 1 base, with 3 bases of the junction left unmatched. The length of the CDR3 is 14 residues. Germline lookup yields CDR1 MDHEN and CDR2 SYDVKM. The CDR3 here is CASSWTGFSYEQYF. The CDR3 nucleotides read TGTGCCAGCAGTTGGACAGGGTTTTCCTACGAGCAGTACTTC.

This clone was recorded a few times. The chain links TRBV7-2 to TRBJ1-6; perhaps TRBD1 as D (5 bases). Per germline, CDR1 SGHTA and CDR2 FQGNSA. Trimming removed 8 bases at V and 7 bases at J, with 15 bases between. There are 14 residues in the CDR3. The CDR3 is CASGGRGRNSPLHF. CDR3 nucleotides: TGTGCCAGCGGCGGGAGGGGCAGAAATTCACCCCTCCACTTT. Full variable domain (remainder filled in from reference TRBV7-2 and TRBJ1-6): GAGVSQSPSNKVTEKGKDVELRCDPISGHTALYWYRQSLGQGLEFLIYFQGNSAPDKSGLPSDRFSAERTGGSVSTLTIQRTQQEDSAVYLCASGGRGRNSPLHFGNGTRLTVT.

As regards this clone: Other DNA sequences in the sample encode the same CDR3. This chain links TRBV28 with TRBJ2-3; TRBD2 agrees at 9 bases. J lost 1 base, V lost 4 bases, and 3 bases had no gene match. The CDR3 runs 15 residues. From germline, CDR1 is MDHEN and CDR2 SYDVKM. CDR3 nucleotide sequence: TGTGCCAGCAGTTCCTTAGCGGGGGGCACAGATACGCAGTATTTT. As protein: CASSSLAGGTDTQYF.

This chain joins TRBV4-2 and TRBJ1-3; no clear D. Trimming shortened V by 2 bases and J by 0 bases, and 8 bases separated the two germline ends. Per the germline V gene, CDR1 is LGHNA and CDR2 is YNFKEQ. The CDR3 is 15 amino acids. The DNA of the CDR3 is TGTGCCAGCAGCCAACCGGGGAGCTCTGGAAACACCATATATTTT. Translated, it gives CASSQPGSSGNTIYF.